This record covers a single T cell receptor beta chain. Its target is not known. The data were obtained in a study of CD8+ T cells in alopecia areata. This CDR3 region has 15 residues. The germline CDR1 and CDR2 sequences are SQVTM and ANQGSEA. Losses at the gene ends were 0 bases for V and 0 bases for J; bases not matched to a gene: 2. Extracted RNA was reverse transcribed, and the resulting cDNA served as sequencing template. Measured with immunoSEQ multiplex PCR; TCRdb has only the in-frame clones, and not every one. This table holds more than 90,000 clones, 50% to 75% found once. Whole-study findings and limits: With tofacitinib ongoing, many expanded lesional clones persisted in both scalp and blood.

Regarding treatment: oral pan-JAK inhibitor, 5-10 mg twice daily. Researchers took lesional scalp punch biopsies and peripheral blood from people who were alopecia areata patients. This chain links TRBV29-1 with TRBJ2-3; 8 bases fit TRBD1. This receptor was obtained from a human donor with alopecia areata. The starting material was CD8+ T cells sorted from blood, obtained at week 4, from a patient treated with tofacitinib. The CDR3 bases are TGCAGCGTTGAAGATCGACAGGGGAGCACAGATACGCAGTATTTT. Translated, it gives CSVEDRQGSTDTQYF.